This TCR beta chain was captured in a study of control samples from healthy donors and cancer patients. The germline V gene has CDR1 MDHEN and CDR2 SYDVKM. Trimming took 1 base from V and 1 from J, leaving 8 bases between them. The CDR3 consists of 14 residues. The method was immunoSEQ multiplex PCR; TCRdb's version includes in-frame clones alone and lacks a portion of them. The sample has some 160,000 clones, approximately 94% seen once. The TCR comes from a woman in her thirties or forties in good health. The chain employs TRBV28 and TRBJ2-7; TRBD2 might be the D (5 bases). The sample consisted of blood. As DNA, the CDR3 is TGTGCCAGCAGTTTATACTCGGGATCCTACGAGCAGTACTTC. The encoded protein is CASSLYSGSYEQYF.